The next 30 T cell receptor beta chains were all read from a single sample in a study of blood T cells in healthy people across ages. Combining a sample-barcoded 5' primer with a J-beta primer mix, a second PCR ran for 7 to 11 cycles. Using its own MiXCR run on the 5' RACE reads, TCRdb lists one record per CDR3 protein. The sample carries fewer than 800,000 distinct CDR3 sequences, around 20% recorded once. Sequencing was performed on blood. The source of these receptors is a man in his 70s in good health.

This clonotype occurred a few times. The genes are TRBV20-1 and TRBJ2-5; TRBD1 matches at 7 bases. The germline CDR1 and CDR2 sequences are DFQATT and SNEGSKA (reference sequence). CDR3 length: 15 amino acids. V lost 4 bases, J lost 5 bases, and 13 bases stayed unmatched. The CDR3 reads CSANFRTGVVETQYF. In DNA, the CDR3 is TGCAGTGCTAATTTTAGGACAGGAGTTGTCGAGACCCAGTACTTC.

This clonotype has just a few counts. The chain combines TRBV29-1 with TRBJ2-5, with a tentative D call TRBD2 (5 bases). Trimming stripped 6 bases from V and 1 base from J, with 18 bases between. The CDR3 length is 15 residues. Germline CDR1 reads SQVTM; CDR2 reads ANQGSEA. The CDR3, as DNA: TGCAGCGTAGTGTCCCTCCTCGGGATCCAAGAGACCCAGTACTTC. Amino acids: CSVVSLLGIQETQYF.

About this clonotype: Being one base from a much bigger clone, this may be a read error. The CDR3 region has the DNA TGTGCTAGTGGTCTGGGGGCGGGGAGTTCCAATGAGCAGTTCTTC. As protein: CASGLGAGSSNEQFF. The chain joins TRBV12-5 to TRBJ2-1, with D possibly being TRBD1 or TRBD2 (6 bases each). From germline, CDR1 is LGHNT and CDR2 FRNRAP. The ends were cut back, 5 bases at V and 6 bases at J, with 17 bases in the middle. The CDR3 spans 15 residues.

The chain combines TRBV28 with TRBJ2-1, with a tentative D call TRBD2 (6 bases). Deletions cut 6 bases from V and 0 bases from J, with 18 bases between. Germline loops: CDR1 MDHEN, CDR2 SYDVKM. This CDR3 has 17 amino acids. CDR3 sequence reads: CASSPTLAEVSYNEQFF. The CDR3 DNA reads as TGTGCCAGCAGCCCGACATTAGCGGAAGTCTCCTACAATGAGCAGTTCTTC. Full variable domain (rest looked up from reference TRBV28 and TRBJ2-1): DVKVTQSSRYLVKRTGEKVFLECVQDMDHENMFWYRQDPGLGLRLIYFSYDVKMKEKGDIPEGYSVSREKKERFSLILESASTNQTSMYLCASSPTLAEVSYNEQFFGPGTRLTVL.

V is TRBV28 and J is TRBJ2-1, with D uncertain. Germline values: CDR1 MDHEN, CDR2 SYDVKM. Trimming removed 5 bases at V and 3 bases at J, with 14 bases between. The CDR3 sequence is 15 residues long. The CDR3 loop is CASSQREHFYNEQFF. CDR3 in DNA: TGTGCCAGCAGTCAAAGGGAACACTTCTACAATGAGCAGTTCTTC. The complete variable domain, with remaining parts taken from reference TRBV28 and TRBJ2-1, reads DVKVTQSSRYLVKRTGEKVFLECVQDMDHENMFWYRQDPGLGLRLIYFSYDVKMKEKGDIPEGYSVSREKKERFSLILESASTNQTSMYLCASSQREHFYNEQFFGPGTRLTVL.

The chain carries TRBV4-3 and TRBJ1-4, with 8 nucleotides matching TRBD1. V lost 0 bases, J lost 5 bases, and 5 bases stayed unmatched. The CDR3 runs 16 residues. Germline lookup yields CDR1 LGHNA and CDR2 YSLEER. CDR3 nucleotides: TGCGCCAGCAGCCAAGATCAAGGACAGGGCAATGAAAAACTGTTTTTT. This translates into CASSQDQGQGNEKLFF.

Only a few counts were recorded for this clonotype. The gene calls are TRBV24-1 and TRBJ2-3; tentatively, D is TRBD2 (5 bases). The V gene lost 5 bases and the J gene lost 1 base, with 18 bases spanning the gap. Germline CDR1 KGHDR, CDR2 SFDVKD. The CDR3 is 17 amino acids. The CDR3 nucleotides are TGTGCCACCAGTGCGGGGTCGGCAGACACCCGCACAGATACGCAGTATTTT. Amino acids: CATSAGSADTRTDTQYF.

This clonotype was observed at least ten times. The genes are TRBV5-1 and TRBJ2-3; D tentatively reads TRBD1 or TRBD2 (6 bases each). The length of the CDR3 is 13 residues. Trimming took 0 bases from V and 8 from J, leaving 10 bases between them. CDR1 and CDR2 (germline): SGHRS, YFSETQ. In DNA form, the CDR3 reads TGCGCCAGCAGCTTGGAACAGGGAGGTACGCAGTATTTT. Amino acids: CASSLEQGGTQYF. Full variable domain (outside the CDR3, taken from reference TRBV5-1 and TRBJ2-3): KAGVTQTPRYLIKTRGQQVTLSCSPISGHRSVSWYQQTPGQGLQFLFEYFSETQRNKGNFPGRFSGRQFSNSRSEMNVSTLELGDSALYLCASSLEQGGTQYFGPGTRLTVL.

This clonotype was seen a few times. This sequence joins TRBV20-1 and TRBJ2-7; unclear D gene. The J call is doubtful: the DNA matches TRBJ2-5 better. Germline lookup yields CDR1 DFQATT and CDR2 SNEGSKA (reference sequence). This CDR3 spans 12 amino acids. The DNA of the CDR3 is TGCAGTGTTCGGCGGAACCAAGAGACCCAGTACTTC. It yields the protein CSVRRNQETQYF.

This chain uses TRBV7-9 with TRBJ2-5, with a weak D call TRBD2 (7 bases). V was shortened by 1 base and J by 0 bases, with 12 bases between the two germline ends. The CDR3 consists of 16 residues. The V gene's germline CDR1 is SEHNR and CDR2 FQNEAQ (reference sequence). CDR3 protein: CASSLGTGTNQETQYF. In nucleotides, the CDR3 is TGTGCCAGCAGCTTAGGTACAGGGACTAACCAAGAGACCCAGTACTTC.

This clonotype was counted at least ten times. V gene TRBV24-1 combines with J gene TRBJ1-1; D is possibly TRBD1 (5 bases). V shed 0 bases and J shed 7 bases, with 8 bases lying between them. From germline, CDR1 is KGHDR and CDR2 SFDVKD. This CDR3 has 13 amino acids. The CDR3: CATSDLSGREAFF. The CDR3 DNA sequence: TGTGCCACCAGTGATTTGTCAGGGCGTGAAGCTTTCTTT.

This clonotype was counted a few times. J is TRBJ2-2 and V is TRBV9; no clear D. V lost 0 bases, J lost 4 bases, and 10 bases lay in between. This CDR3 region has 15 residues. Germline V gives CDR1 SGDLS, CDR2 YYNGEE. This CDR3 is CASSVEGRTTGELFF. The CDR3 DNA sequence: TGTGCCAGCAGCGTAGAGGGAAGGACCACCGGGGAGCTGTTTTTT.

The genes are TRBV5-1 and TRBJ1-1; TRBD1 agrees at 7 bases. The CDR3 runs 16 residues. Germline-derived CDR1 and CDR2 are SGHRS and YFSETQ. V trimming: 5 bases; J trimming: 1 base; junction bases outside the gene matches: 11. The CDR3 DNA sequence: TGCGCCAGCAGAGGGACAGTCAACATACAGAACACTGAAGCTTTCTTT. It encodes CASRGTVNIQNTEAFF.

The rearrangement joins TRBV2 to TRBJ2-5; tentative D call: TRBD2 (6 bases). The V end lost 4 bases, the J end lost 5 bases, and 11 bases lay between the germline ends. Germline CDR1 is SNHLY and CDR2 is FYNNEI. The CDR3 runs 13 residues. The CDR3 loop is CASSGDLRETQYF. The CDR3 DNA reads TGTGCCAGCAGTGGGGACTTACGGGAGACCCAGTACTTC.

This clonotype is a singleton in its sample. The genes are TRBV4-3 and TRBJ2-7; a weak D match, TRBD2 (5 bases). Germline CDR1 reads LGHNA; CDR2 reads YSLEER. V gave up 4 bases and J gave up 0 bases, with 10 bases separating them. The CDR3 spans 14 residues. CDR3 coding DNA: TGCGCCAGCAGCCCTCAGCGGAGCTCCTACGAGCAGTACTTC. It codes for CASSPQRSSYEQYF.

V is TRBV9 and J is TRBJ2-1; perhaps TRBD2 as D (5 bases). With 1 base removed from V and 5 bases from J, the gap between germline ends came to 16 bases. The V gene's germline CDR1 is SGDLS and CDR2 YYNGEE. The CDR3 has 16 amino acids. CDR3 nucleotides: TGTGCCAGCAGCGTAAGGGAGTCACTTATTCACAATGAGCAGTTCTTC. It encodes CASSVRESLIHNEQFF.

A remark on this clonotype: The junction and the germline gene differ at one end; a read error may be behind it. This chain links TRBV5-1 with TRBJ2-3, with 10 bases matching TRBD2. The CDR3 has 16 residues. Germline V gene data show CDR1 as SGHRS and CDR2 as YFSETQ. The DNA of the CDR3 is TGCGCCAGCAGCTCGGGACTAGCGATTGGGACAGGTACGCAGTATTTT. As protein: CASSSGLAIGTGTQYF.

The V gene is TRBV5-6, the J gene TRBJ1-1; perhaps TRBD1 as D (6 bases). The CDR3 consists of 16 residues. The germline V and J ends were trimmed by 3 bases and 3 bases, with 18 bases remaining between them. CDR1 and CDR2 (germline): SGHDT, YYEEEE. The CDR3 bases are TGTGCCAGCAGCTCCAACTTCCGGGGACACGACACTGAAGCTTTCTTT. This gives the protein CASSSNFRGHDTEAFF.

This clonotype was seen only a few times. V and J are TRBV20-1 and TRBJ2-7; 11 nucleotides match TRBD1. The V and J ends lost 6 bases and 3 bases, in that order; junction bases with no gene match: 4. The CDR3 covers 13 residues. Germline assignment: CDR1 DFQATT and CDR2 SNEGSKA (reference sequence). The CDR3 loop is CSAPGQGDYEQYF. Written as DNA, the CDR3 is TGCAGTGCCCCGGGACAGGGGGACTACGAGCAGTACTTC.

V usage is TRBV6-2 or TRBV6-3 and J usage is TRBJ2-7; 14 bases are a match to TRBD2. V gave up 6 bases and J gave up 4 bases; unmatched junction bases: 8. The length of the CDR3 is 16 residues. Germline V gene lookup returns CDR1 MNHEY and CDR2 SVGEGT. CDR3 amino acids: CASSKGLAGEVYEQYF. The CDR3 DNA follows: TGTGCCAGCAGCAAGGGACTAGCGGGAGAGGTGTACGAGCAGTACTTC.

The rearrangement links TRBV7-9 to TRBJ2-5, with 9 bases lining up with TRBD1. The CDR3 sequence is 15 residues long. Germline values: CDR1 SEHNR, CDR2 FQNEAQ (reference sequence). V lost 5 bases to trimming and J lost 5 bases; unmatched junction nucleotides: 9. Here the CDR3 DNA reads TGTGCCAGCAGCGCCGGGACAGGGACCAGTGAGACCCAGTACTTC. Residues: CASSAGTGTSETQYF.

This chain joins TRBV20-1 and TRBJ2-4; D is uncertain. V lost 0 bases to trimming and J lost 0 bases, with 6 bases between them. The CDR3 is 14 amino acids. Germline CDR1 is DFQATT and CDR2 is SNEGSKA (reference sequence). CDR3 in amino acids: CSAREALAKNIQYF. The CDR3, as DNA: TGCAGTGCTAGAGAAGCGTTAGCCAAAAACATTCAGTACTTC.

The CDR3 loop is CASSQERQTYTGELFF. In nucleotides, the CDR3 is TGCGCCAGCAGCCAAGAAAGGCAAACATACACCGGGGAGCTGTTTTTT. The genes are TRBV4-3 and TRBJ2-2; no firm D call. V lost 0 bases and J lost 3, with 11 bases in between. Germline lookup yields CDR1 LGHNA and CDR2 YSLEER. CDR3 length: 16 amino acids.

Only a few counts were recorded for this clonotype. This rearrangement joins TRBV20-1 to TRBJ1-2; D uncertain. CDR3 length: 13 amino acids. Trimming stripped 3 bases from V and 2 bases from J, with 10 bases between. CDR1 DFQATT and CDR2 SNEGSKA come from the germline V gene (reference sequence). This CDR3 is CSASGRTNYGYTF. The CDR3 DNA follows: TGCAGTGCTAGTGGCCGGACCAACTATGGCTACACCTTC.

This clonotype showed up many times. This chain joins TRBV20-1 and TRBJ2-2, with D possibly being TRBD2 (5 bases). Per germline, CDR1 DFQATT and CDR2 SNEGSKA (reference sequence). The CDR3 is 14 amino acids. V lost 8 bases, J lost 4 bases, and 17 bases lay in between. The CDR3 DNA sequence: TGCAGTCTGAGGCGTCCGGGAAGCACCGGGGAGCTGTTTTTT. It is translated as CSLRRPGSTGELFF.

This clonotype has just a few counts. The chain is built from TRBV5-1 and TRBJ2-7, with D tentatively TRBD2 (6 bases). CDR1 and CDR2 from the germline V gene are SGHRS and YFSETQ. The ends were cut back, 5 bases at V and 3 bases at J, with 15 bases in the middle. This CDR3 spans 14 amino acids. In nucleotides, the CDR3 is TGCGCCAGCAGAACCGGCGGGACTCACTACGAGCAGTACTTC. Translated, it gives CASRTGGTHYEQYF. Full variable domain (missing parts from reference TRBV5-1 and TRBJ2-7): KAGVTQTPRYLIKTRGQQVTLSCSPISGHRSVSWYQQTPGQGLQFLFEYFSETQRNKGNFPGRFSGRQFSNSRSEMNVSTLELGDSALYLCASRTGGTHYEQYFGPGTRLTVT.

This clonotype was seen only a few times. The J gene is TRBJ2-5, the V gene TRBV27; TRBD2 matches 9 bases. The CDR3 spans 15 residues. Germline assignment: CDR1 MNHEY and CDR2 SMNVEV (reference sequence). J gave up 4 bases and V 3 bases, and 6 bases lay outside the gene matches. CDR3 amino acids: CASSLVSGSRETQYF. As DNA, the CDR3 is TGTGCCAGCAGTTTGGTTAGCGGGAGTAGAGAGACCCAGTACTTC.

As regards this clonotype: At one boundary the junction diverges from the germline segment, which might be a read error. V is TRBV11-2 and J is TRBJ1-4; TRBD1 aligns across 8 bases. The germline V gene has CDR1 SGHAT and CDR2 FQNNGV. The CDR3 extends over 14 amino acids. CDR3 DNA sequence: TGCGCCAGCAGCTTGGACAGGGTTAATGAAAAACTGTTTTTT. Translating gives CASSLDRVNEKLFF.

This clonotype appeared many times. V gene TRBV3-1 combines with J gene TRBJ2-1, with TRBD2 matching 13 bases. Germline CDR1 is LGHDT and CDR2 is YNNKEL (reference sequence). There are 15 residues in the CDR3. After removal of 5 bases from V and 5 bases from J, the junction contained 3 bases not matched to a gene. DNA for the CDR3: TGTGCCAGCAGCAACGGGACTAGCGGGGACAATGAGCAGTTCTTC. Translation: CASSNGTSGDNEQFF.

V is TRBV9 and J is TRBJ2-5; D not resolved. Gene TRBJ2-7 matches the end of the DNA better, so the J call may be wrong. This CDR3 comprises 13 residues. CDR1 is SGDLS, CDR2 YYNGEE, per germline. The CDR3 sequence is CASSAMMGYEQYF. CDR3 DNA sequence: TGTGCCAGCAGCGCCATGATGGGGTACGAGCAGTACTTC.